This T cell receptor beta chain was identified during a study of synovial regulatory T cells in juvenile arthritis (dated by TCRdb to 2013 to 2016). Study-level background: Among the sequenced patients, a few were classified as therapy-naive, methotrexate plus infliximab was given to one, methotrexate was given to over five, and treatment information was unavailable for one. TCRbeta CDR3 repertoires of blood iaTreg cells, other blood Treg cells and synovial fluid Treg cells from matched patient samples were compared in the study. Effector T cell subsets were also sequenced in the study cohort for comparisons, but only blood and synovial fluid Treg cells are covered by the Treg dataset alone. TCR repertoire comparisons included Treg and Teff subsets from ten or so JIA patients with active disease.

Libraries were prepared through the immunoSEQ multiplex PCR assay. TCRbeta CDR3 sequencing was performed by Adaptive Biotechnologies. In the authors' own workflow: Repertoire similarity used the Chao-modified Jaccard index and median clonotype overlap from 200 random subsamples at equal sample size. The similarity analyses were run on either productive nucleotide sequences or amino acid sequences translated in silico. Repertoires were compared using hierarchical clustering with single linkage and t-SNE, both based on Chao-modified Jaccard distances. After normalising for sample size, the researchers measured repertoire diversity with the Renyi index across a range of alpha values. TCRdb retrieved this table from immuneACCESS and kept in-frame rearrangements only. Not all clones are present; in checked studies, unresolved V genes account for under half, and no reason is known for the remainder. V and J calls and clone size are as listed in that table; D and trimming were resolved from the DNA. The sample's table lists a count of about 9,900 clones. The ten largest account for 1.5% to 2% of the sample.

iaTreg cells were HLA-DR+ Treg cells, more frequent in NO ID than ID patients at Tend; hypothesised to expand during inflammation. The donors for the TCR repertoire analysis were approximately 11 juvenile idiopathic arthritis patients with active disease who had not reached inactive disease, of whom 3 were polyarticular and 8 were oligoarticular. A median age of approximately 10 years (range roughly 2.1-22.9) and a median disease duration of approximately 7 years (range 0.2-19.1) were recorded for the TCR-sequenced patients. The samples for TCR repertoire analysis were obtained at two Italian centres. Peripheral blood mononuclear cells were separated on a Histopaque-1077 density gradient and then cryopreserved in roughly 90% FCS with roughly 10% DMSO. Note on this clone: It has no known antigen specificity.

General conclusions and limits of the study: Across patients, iaTreg TCR repertoires were largely private and overlapped partially with synovial Teff repertoires and blood CPL repertoires. More CDR3 sequences were shared by synovial Treg cells with iaTreg cells than with other blood Treg cells, and a closer relation was confirmed by Chao-Jaccard similarity. Lower TCR diversity was observed in blood iaTreg cells than in other blood Treg cells, consistent with antigen-driven expansion.

CDR1 is given as SGDLS and CDR2 as YYNGEE, both from the germline V gene. The CDR3, cysteine through phenylalanine, is 15 amino acids long. No DNA sequence is on record. The sequence joins TRBV9 to TRBJ2-3; TCRdb proposes TRBD1, but this gene call is untestable without DNA. The specimen was Treg cells from blood. Explained via the paper, the cell subset or site label denotes: HLA-DR+ inflammation-associated blood Treg cells. The receptor comes from a donor aged 2-29 years with juvenile idiopathic arthritis. The CDR3 amino acid sequence is: CASSVVGQVPDTQYF. The variable domain in full, with residues beyond the CDR3 obtained from the reference TRBV9 and TRBJ2-3 genes, is DSGVTQTPKHLITATGQRVTLRCSPRSGDLSVYWYQQSLDQGLQFLIQYYNGEERAKGNILERFSAQQFPDLHSELNLSSLELGDSALYFCASSVVGQVPDTQYFGPGTRLTVL.